What follows describes a single T cell receptor (beta chain). The antigen is undetermined. Method: immunoSEQ multiplex PCR; TCRdb's copy keeps in-frame clones and lacks some. The data contain 120,000 to 150,000 clones, around 90% of them singletons. These data originate in a study of T cell responses to AZD1222 COVID-19 vaccine. Study-wide findings and caveats: Recipients of AZD1222 seropositive at baseline numbered only 5 to 7. Donors were largely white British and mainly female; clonal diversity was possibly underestimated.

The sample consisted of peripheral blood, taken on day 0 of AZD1222 vaccination. This sequence was found in an adult in good health.

As DNA, the CDR3 is TGTGCCAGCAGCTTAGGCGGAGGAGGGGAAGATACGCAGTATTTT. This codes for CASSLGGGGEDTQYF. The V and J genes are TRBV7-6 and TRBJ2-3; D may be TRBD2 (6 bases). V dropped 1 base and J dropped 5 bases, with 13 bases sitting between them. From germline, CDR1 is SGHVS and CDR2 FNYEAQ. This CDR3 spans 15 amino acids.